This T cell receptor (beta chain) is drawn from a study of CD8+ T cells in alopecia areata. Study-wide results and caveats: Sequencing of scalp tissue also captures the resident alphabeta T cells of normal skin. Lesional tissue from the scalp (especially in alopecia totalis/universalis) showed higher clonality than normal scalp.

Following RNA extraction, reverse transcription yielded cDNA that acted as the sequencing template. Using immunoSEQ multiplex PCR, the repertoire was profiled, and TCRdb retains in-frame clones only, with some absent. The top ten clones hold under 5% of a sample with some 200,000 clones, just over 55% of them seen once. Concerning this clone itself: Its antigen is as yet unknown.

Trimming removed 0 bases at V and 2 bases at J, with 5 bases between. CDR1 is MGHRA, CDR2 YSYEKL, per germline. This CDR3 contains 13 residues. The chain employs TRBV4-1 and TRBJ2-7; D remains unclear. Sequencing used CD8+ T cells sorted from blood. The clonotype originates from a human donor in good health. CDR3 coding DNA: TGCGCCAGCAGCCAAGATAAGGCCTACGAGCAGTACTTC. Encoded protein: CASSQDKAYEQYF.